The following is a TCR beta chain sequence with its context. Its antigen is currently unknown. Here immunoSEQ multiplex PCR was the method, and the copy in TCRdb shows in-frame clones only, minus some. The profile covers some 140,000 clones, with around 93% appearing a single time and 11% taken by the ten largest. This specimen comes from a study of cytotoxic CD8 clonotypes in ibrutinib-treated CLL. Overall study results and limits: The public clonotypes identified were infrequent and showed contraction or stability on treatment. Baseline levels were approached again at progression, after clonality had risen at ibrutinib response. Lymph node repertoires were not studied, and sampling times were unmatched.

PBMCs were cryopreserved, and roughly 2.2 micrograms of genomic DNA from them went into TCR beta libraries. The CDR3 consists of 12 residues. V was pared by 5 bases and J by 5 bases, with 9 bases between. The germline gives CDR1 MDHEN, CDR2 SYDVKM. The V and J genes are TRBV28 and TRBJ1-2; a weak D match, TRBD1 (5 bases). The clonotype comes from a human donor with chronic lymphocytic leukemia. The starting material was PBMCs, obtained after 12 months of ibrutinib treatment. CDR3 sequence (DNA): TGTGCCAGCAGTCTTCAGGGATATGGCTACACCTTC. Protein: CASSLQGYGYTF.